The rows below give T cell receptor beta chains drawn from one sample of a study of T cell responses to AZD1222 COVID-19 vaccine. Profiling relied on immunoSEQ multiplex PCR, and the TCRdb table lists in-frame clones only, not all of them. The sample contains more than 85,000 clones, approximately 90% of which appear only once. Here the sequenced sample was peripheral blood, taken on day 0 of AZD1222 vaccination. These receptor sequences come from an adult in good health. Both conserved end residues are part of each CDR3. The D gene is left open where the match is weak. Rows give clone size only sometimes, using once, few, many, or a class for an expanded clone.

d_call: TRBD1; cdr3_length: 14; v_call: TRBV19; clone_size: .; j_call: TRBJ1-2; cdr3_nt: TGTGCCAGTAGTATACTGGGACAGGGGTATGGCTACACCTTC; cdr3_aa: CASSILGQGYGYTF
d_call: .; cdr3_length: 13; v_call: TRBV24-1; clone_size: .; j_call: TRBJ2-4; cdr3_nt: TGTGCCACCAGCGCCTCGGGACGGGACATTCAGTACTTC; cdr3_aa: CATSASGRDIQYF
d_call: .; cdr3_length: 12; v_call: TRBV7-9; clone_size: .; j_call: TRBJ2-7; cdr3_nt: TGTGCCAGCAGCTTAATCGTGCCGGGGCAGTACTTC; cdr3_aa: CASSLIVPGQYF
d_call: .; cdr3_length: 12; v_call: TRBV29-1; clone_size: .; j_call: TRBJ1-2; cdr3_nt: TGCAGCGTTGAGAACAGGAAGTATGGCTACACCTTC; cdr3_aa: CSVENRKYGYTF
d_call: .; cdr3_length: 14; v_call: TRBV7-2; clone_size: .; j_call: TRBJ1-1; cdr3_nt: TGTGCCAGCAGCGGTCGTCCTACGAACACTGAAGCTTTCTTT; cdr3_aa: CASSGRPTNTEAFF
d_call: .; cdr3_length: 12; v_call: TRBV5-4; clone_size: .; j_call: TRBJ2-3; cdr3_nt: TGTGCCTGCAGGGCGAGCACAGATACGCAGTATTTT; cdr3_aa: CACRASTDTQYF
d_call: TRBD1; cdr3_length: 15; v_call: TRBV27; clone_size: .; j_call: TRBJ2-2; cdr3_nt: TGTGCCAGCAGAGGGGACAGGGGATGGGACGGGGAGCTGTTTTTT; cdr3_aa: CASRGDRGWDGELFF
d_call: .; cdr3_length: 15; v_call: TRBV29-1; clone_size: .; j_call: TRBJ2-3; cdr3_nt: TGCAGCGTTGGTGCCTACCTGAGGCAGACAGATACGCAGTATTTT; cdr3_aa: CSVGAYLRQTDTQYF
d_call: .; cdr3_length: 18; v_call: TRBV21-1; clone_size: .; j_call: TRBJ1-1; cdr3_nt: TGTGCCAGCAGCAAGGTGAGGGGGGCCCGACTAATGAACACTGAAGCTTTCTTT; cdr3_aa: CASSKVRGARLMNTEAFF
d_call: .; cdr3_length: 14; v_call: TRBV27; clone_size: .; j_call: TRBJ2-2; cdr3_nt: TGTGCCAGCAGAAAAGGGGGTACCACCGGGGAGCTGTTTTTT; cdr3_aa: CASRKGGTTGELFF
d_call: .; cdr3_length: 13; v_call: TRBV10-1; clone_size: .; j_call: TRBJ2-1; cdr3_nt: TGCGCCAGCAGGGCAGGAACATCGGGCGAGCAGTTCTTC; cdr3_aa: CASRAGTSGEQFF
d_call: .; cdr3_length: 16; v_call: TRBV10-3; clone_size: .; j_call: TRBJ2-3; cdr3_nt: TGTGCCATCAGTGAGTCCCGGGACGGAAGCACAGATACGCAGTATTTT; cdr3_aa: CAISESRDGSTDTQYF
d_call: TRBD1; cdr3_length: 14; v_call: TRBV6-2/TRBV6-3; clone_size: .; j_call: TRBJ2-7; cdr3_nt: TGTGCCAGCAGTTCCCACGGGACAGCATACGAGCAGTACTTC; cdr3_aa: CASSSHGTAYEQYF
d_call: .; cdr3_length: 13; v_call: TRBV14; clone_size: .; j_call: TRBJ1-3; cdr3_nt: TGTGCCAGCAGCCAAGGAGGGCCGGACACCATATATTTT; cdr3_aa: CASSQGGPDTIYF
d_call: TRBD1; cdr3_length: 14; v_call: TRBV28; clone_size: .; j_call: TRBJ1-2; cdr3_nt: TGTGCCAGCAGTTTAACAGGGGGCTACTATGGCTACACCTTC; cdr3_aa: CASSLTGGYYGYTF
d_call: .; cdr3_length: 12; v_call: TRBV29-1; clone_size: .; j_call: TRBJ2-3; cdr3_nt: TGCAGCCTCCGAGGGGGGGCAGATACGCAGTATTTT; cdr3_aa: CSLRGGADTQYF
d_call: .; cdr3_length: 18; v_call: TRBV19; clone_size: few; j_call: TRBJ2-3; cdr3_nt: TGTGCCAGTAGTACCCCCCCGAAACTTTCCGTCCGACCAGATACGCAGTATTTT; cdr3_aa: CASSTPPKLSVRPDTQYF
d_call: TRBD1; cdr3_length: 16; v_call: TRBV4-2; clone_size: .; j_call: TRBJ1-2; cdr3_nt: TGTGCCAGCAGCCCCTACTTTCAGGGGGGGGACTATGGCTACACCTTC; cdr3_aa: CASSPYFQGGDYGYTF
d_call: TRBD2; cdr3_length: 15; v_call: TRBV4-2; clone_size: .; j_call: TRBJ2-1; cdr3_nt: TGTGCCAGCAGCCAAGAAGGGACTAGCGGTCTAGAGCAGTTCTTC; cdr3_aa: CASSQEGTSGLEQFF
d_call: .; cdr3_length: 14; v_call: TRBV28; clone_size: .; j_call: TRBJ1-5; cdr3_nt: TGTGCCAGCAGTTTGGGGGGAAGCAATCAGCCCCAGCATTTT; cdr3_aa: CASSLGGSNQPQHF
d_call: .; cdr3_length: 18; v_call: TRBV4-2; clone_size: .; j_call: TRBJ2-7; cdr3_nt: TGTGCCAGCAGCCACGCACCCGAAGGCGGGACAAGATCCTACGAGCAGTACTTC; cdr3_aa: CASSHAPEGGTRSYEQYF
d_call: TRBD2; cdr3_length: 16; v_call: TRBV7-2; clone_size: .; j_call: TRBJ2-3; cdr3_nt: TGTGCCAGCACGTTCGGTGCGGGGGGTAGCACAGATACGCAGTATTTT; cdr3_aa: CASTFGAGGSTDTQYF
d_call: .; cdr3_length: 14; v_call: TRBV6-5; clone_size: .; j_call: TRBJ2-3; cdr3_nt: TGTGCCAGCAGCGAGGCGGGATTGCGAGATACGCAGTATTTT; cdr3_aa: CASSEAGLRDTQYF
d_call: .; cdr3_length: 16; v_call: TRBV6-2/TRBV6-3; clone_size: once; j_call: TRBJ2-7; cdr3_nt: TGTGCCAGCAGTTACTCGGTGGGTCTTAACTCCTACGAGCAGTACTTC; cdr3_aa: CASSYSVGLNSYEQYF
d_call: .; cdr3_length: 11; v_call: TRBV30; clone_size: few; j_call: TRBJ2-7; cdr3_nt: TGTGCCTGCGAAAACCAGAACGAGCAGTACTTC; cdr3_aa: CACENQNEQYF
d_call: TRBD2; cdr3_length: 15; v_call: TRBV3-1/TRBV3-2; clone_size: .; j_call: TRBJ2-5; cdr3_nt: TGTGCCAGCAGCCTGGGACTAGCGGGAGGAGAGACCCAGTACTTC; cdr3_aa: CASSLGLAGGETQYF
d_call: .; cdr3_length: 13; v_call: TRBV7-2; clone_size: .; j_call: TRBJ2-7; cdr3_nt: TGTGCCAGCAGCTTAGGATCTATCAACGAGCAGTACTTC; cdr3_aa: CASSLGSINEQYF
d_call: TRBD1; cdr3_length: 15; v_call: TRBV2; clone_size: many; j_call: TRBJ1-5; cdr3_nt: TGTGCCAGCAGCAAGTACAGGGGTAGCAATCAGCCCCAGCATTTT; cdr3_aa: CASSKYRGSNQPQHF
d_call: .; cdr3_length: 13; v_call: TRBV28; clone_size: .; j_call: TRBJ2-5; cdr3_nt: TGTGCCAGCAGTTCCGACCTAGTGGGGCCCCAGTACTTC; cdr3_aa: CASSSDLVGPQYF
d_call: .; cdr3_length: 16; v_call: TRBV15; clone_size: .; j_call: TRBJ1-6; cdr3_nt: TGTGCCACCAGCAGAGATAACAGGGCCTATAATTCACCCCTCCACTTT; cdr3_aa: CATSRDNRAYNSPLHF
d_call: TRBD1; cdr3_length: 16; v_call: TRBV5-5; clone_size: .; j_call: TRBJ1-2; cdr3_nt: TGTGCCAGCAGCTTGGCAGGGGGCCCAACCGCCTATGGCTACACCTTC; cdr3_aa: CASSLAGGPTAYGYTF
d_call: .; cdr3_length: 16; v_call: TRBV18; clone_size: .; j_call: TRBJ2-7; cdr3_nt: TGTGCCAGCTCACAACCCAATTCACAGGGAATCGGGGAGCAGTACTTC; cdr3_aa: CASSQPNSQGIGEQYF
d_call: .; cdr3_length: 13; v_call: TRBV15; clone_size: .; j_call: TRBJ1-6; cdr3_nt: TGTGCCACCTCACTCCAGGGTAATTCACCCCTCCACTTT; cdr3_aa: CATSLQGNSPLHF
d_call: .; cdr3_length: 15; v_call: TRBV4-3; clone_size: .; j_call: TRBJ1-6; cdr3_nt: TGCGCCAGCAGCCAAAAAGGACAGCTAAATTCACCCCTCCACTTT; cdr3_aa: CASSQKGQLNSPLHF
d_call: .; cdr3_length: 15; v_call: TRBV24-1; clone_size: .; j_call: TRBJ1-2; cdr3_nt: TGTGCCACCAGTGATTCTCGGGGCCTAAACTATGGCTACACCTTC; cdr3_aa: CATSDSRGLNYGYTF
d_call: TRBD2; cdr3_length: 15; v_call: TRBV19; clone_size: .; j_call: TRBJ2-1; cdr3_nt: TGTGCCAGTAGTGGGACTAGCGGGAGCTACAATGAGCAGTTCTTC; cdr3_aa: CASSGTSGSYNEQFF
d_call: TRBD1; cdr3_length: 13; v_call: TRBV28; clone_size: .; j_call: TRBJ2-5; cdr3_nt: TGTGCCAGCAGATCAGGGGGCGGCGAGACCCAGTACTTC; cdr3_aa: CASRSGGGETQYF
d_call: TRBD1; cdr3_length: 17; v_call: TRBV4-2; clone_size: .; j_call: TRBJ2-2; cdr3_nt: TGTGCCAGCAGCCAAGGACCTGGGACAGCGAACACCGGGGAGCTGTTTTTT; cdr3_aa: CASSQGPGTANTGELFF
d_call: .; cdr3_length: 11; v_call: TRBV6-2/TRBV6-3; clone_size: once; j_call: TRBJ2-3; cdr3_nt: TGTGCCAGCAGCGCACTAGATACGCAGTATTTT; cdr3_aa: CASSALDTQYF